The clone carrying this T cell receptor (beta chain) was seen only a few times. Its antigen is currently unknown. This record comes from a study of T-cell reconstitution after alpha-beta-depleted transplantation in children. The study, taken as a whole, reports: Alpha-beta T cells about two months after transplant reportedly derived from several hundred expanded graft clones. Recipient T cells and thymic progenitors that survived were the source of the high TCRbeta diversity seen at day 60 in some patients. Newly generated T cells supplied most T-cell counts and diversity one year post-transplant.

Unique molecular identifiers were incorporated into the prepared TCRbeta library. TCRdb used MiXCR to reprocess the PCR reads, holding one entry per CDR3 protein. The sample holds about 980,000 distinct CDR3 sequences; roughly 31% are singletons and the top ten take about 28%. Trimming took off 1 base at V and 6 bases at J, with 9 bases between the two ends. Germline CDR1 SGHDN, CDR2 FVKESK. The CDR3 has 13 amino acids. This TCR was sampled from a boy in the first two years of life who had a stem cell transplant for SCID, so the T cells may come from the graft donor. This chain connects TRBV14 to TRBJ2-5; D is unresolved. Source: PBMCs, mostly from graft donor cells, taken 360 days after TCRalphabeta/CD19-depleted stem cell transplant. The CDR3 DNA reads as TGTGCCAGCAGCCAAGGGAACTGGAAGACCCAGTACTTC. This translates into CASSQGNWKTQYF.